This T cell receptor (beta chain) was captured in a study of sequential checkpoint blockade in melanoma. Study-level information: Patients were randomized 1:1 to nivolumab-then-ipilimumab or ipilimumab-then-nivolumab first-line. Each arm's sequence ended with maintenance nivolumab.

Treatment meaning: randomized to nivolumab then ipilimumab (arm A) or the reverse (arm B). No patient had prior DNA-damaging chemotherapy. From thawed PBMCs, live CD3+CD8+ cells negative for CD19 and CD56 were sorted. Trimming took off 5 bases at V and 3 bases at J, with 19 bases between the two ends. Germline lookup yields CDR1 MDHEN and CDR2 SYDVKM. The CDR3 has 16 residues. Repertoires were generated with immunoSEQ multiplex PCR, while TCRdb's copy carries only in-frame clones and drops some. The table records more than 15,000 clones, 65% to 80% of them present only once. This sequence originates from a human donor with melanoma. This chain links TRBV28 with TRBJ2-5; D remains ambiguous. The starting material was CD8+ T cells sorted from blood (inferred from file names), obtained from a patient given nivolumab and ipilimumab in sequence. The CDR3 loop is CASSPTHHSNEETQYF. The CDR3 coding sequence is TGTGCCAGCAGTCCAACACACCATTCCAACGAAGAGACCCAGTACTTC. Full variable domain (rest looked up from reference TRBV28 and TRBJ2-5): DVKVTQSSRYLVKRTGEKVFLECVQDMDHENMFWYRQDPGLGLRLIYFSYDVKMKEKGDIPEGYSVSREKKERFSLILESASTNQTSMYLCASSPTHHSNEETQYFGPGTRLLVL.